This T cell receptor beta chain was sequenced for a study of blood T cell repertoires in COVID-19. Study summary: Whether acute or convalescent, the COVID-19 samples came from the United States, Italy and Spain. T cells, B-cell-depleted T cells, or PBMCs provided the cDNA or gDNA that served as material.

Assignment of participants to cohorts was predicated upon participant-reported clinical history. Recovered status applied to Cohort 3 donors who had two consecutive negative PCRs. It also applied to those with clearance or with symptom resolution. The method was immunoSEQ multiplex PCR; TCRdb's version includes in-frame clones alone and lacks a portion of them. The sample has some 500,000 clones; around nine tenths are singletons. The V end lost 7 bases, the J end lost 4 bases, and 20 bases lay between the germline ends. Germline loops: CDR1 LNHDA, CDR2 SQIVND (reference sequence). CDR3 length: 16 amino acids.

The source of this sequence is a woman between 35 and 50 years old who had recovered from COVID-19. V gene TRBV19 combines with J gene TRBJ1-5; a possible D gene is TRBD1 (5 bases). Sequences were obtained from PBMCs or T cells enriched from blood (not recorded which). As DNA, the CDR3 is TGTGCCAGTACTTCTATTGATAGGGAGGGGAATCAGCCCCAGCATTTT. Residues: CASTSIDREGNQPQHF.